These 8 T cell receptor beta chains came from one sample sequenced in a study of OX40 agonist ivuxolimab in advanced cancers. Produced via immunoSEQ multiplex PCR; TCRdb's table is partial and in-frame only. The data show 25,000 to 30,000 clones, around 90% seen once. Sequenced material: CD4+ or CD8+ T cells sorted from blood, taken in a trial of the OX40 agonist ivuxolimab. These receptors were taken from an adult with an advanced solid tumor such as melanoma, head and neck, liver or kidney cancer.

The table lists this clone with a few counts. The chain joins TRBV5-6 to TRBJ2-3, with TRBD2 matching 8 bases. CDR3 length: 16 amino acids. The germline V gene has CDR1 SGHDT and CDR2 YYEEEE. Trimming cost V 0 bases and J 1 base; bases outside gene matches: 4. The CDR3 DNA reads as TGTGCCAGCAGCTTGGCCGGGGGGGGCCGCACAGATACGCAGTATTTT. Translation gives CASSLAGGGRTDTQYF.

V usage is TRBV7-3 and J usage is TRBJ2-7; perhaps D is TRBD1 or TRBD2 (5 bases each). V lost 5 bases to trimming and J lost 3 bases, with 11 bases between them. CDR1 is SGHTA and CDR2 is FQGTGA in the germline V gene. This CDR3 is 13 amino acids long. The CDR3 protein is CASSPGDGYEQYF. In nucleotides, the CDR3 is TGTGCCAGCAGCCCTGGGGACGGCTACGAGCAGTACTTC.

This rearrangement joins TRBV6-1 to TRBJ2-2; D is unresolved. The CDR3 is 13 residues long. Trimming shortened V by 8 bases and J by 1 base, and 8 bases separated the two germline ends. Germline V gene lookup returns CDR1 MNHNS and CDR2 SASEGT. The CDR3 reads CASGPENTGELFF. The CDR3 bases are TGTGCCAGCGGGCCAGAGAACACCGGGGAGCTGTTTTTT.

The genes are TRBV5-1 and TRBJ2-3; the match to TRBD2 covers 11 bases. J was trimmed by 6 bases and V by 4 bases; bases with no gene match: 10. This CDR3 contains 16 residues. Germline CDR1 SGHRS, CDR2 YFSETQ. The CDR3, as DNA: TGCGCCAGCAGCCCCGATAGCGGGGGGGCCGTCGATACGCAGTATTTT. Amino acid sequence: CASSPDSGGAVDTQYF.

The DNA of the CDR3 is TGTGCCAGCAGTTTTATAGCCGACTCCTACAATGAGCAGTTCTTC. It codes for CASSFIADSYNEQFF. The V and J genes are TRBV6-5 and TRBJ2-1; D is ambiguous. This CDR3 region has 15 residues. Germline CDR1 MNHEY, CDR2 SVGAGI. Between the trimmed V and J ends, which lost 4 bases and 0 bases, there was a span of 10 bases.

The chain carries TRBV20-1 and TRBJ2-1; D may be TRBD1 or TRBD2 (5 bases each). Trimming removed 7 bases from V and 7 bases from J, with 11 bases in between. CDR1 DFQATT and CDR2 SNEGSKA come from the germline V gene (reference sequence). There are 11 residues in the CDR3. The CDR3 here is CSGIEGNEQFF. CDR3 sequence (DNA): TGCAGTGGTATCGAGGGGAATGAGCAGTTCTTC.

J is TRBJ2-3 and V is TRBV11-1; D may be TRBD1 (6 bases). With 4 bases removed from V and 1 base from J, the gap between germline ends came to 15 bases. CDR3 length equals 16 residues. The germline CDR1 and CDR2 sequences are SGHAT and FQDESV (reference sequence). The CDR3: CASSSAIRQGTDTQYF. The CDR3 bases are TGTGCCAGCAGCTCAGCAATTAGACAGGGCACAGATACGCAGTATTTT.

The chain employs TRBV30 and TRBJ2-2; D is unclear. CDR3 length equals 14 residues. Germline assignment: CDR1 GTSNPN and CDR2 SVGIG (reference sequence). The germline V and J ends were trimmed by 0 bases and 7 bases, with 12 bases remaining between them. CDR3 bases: TGTGCCTGGAGTGTAACCCAGGAAGGCGGGGAGCTGTTTTTT. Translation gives CAWSVTQEGGELFF.